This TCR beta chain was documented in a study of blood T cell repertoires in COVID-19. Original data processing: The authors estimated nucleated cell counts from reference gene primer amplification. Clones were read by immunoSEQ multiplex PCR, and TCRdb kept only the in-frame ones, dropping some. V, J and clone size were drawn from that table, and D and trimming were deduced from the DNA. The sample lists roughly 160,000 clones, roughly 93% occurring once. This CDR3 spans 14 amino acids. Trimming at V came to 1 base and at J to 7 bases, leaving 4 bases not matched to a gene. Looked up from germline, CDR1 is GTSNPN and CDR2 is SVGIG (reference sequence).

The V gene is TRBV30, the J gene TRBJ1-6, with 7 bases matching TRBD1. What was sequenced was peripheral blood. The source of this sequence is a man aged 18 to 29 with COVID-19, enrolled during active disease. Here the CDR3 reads CAWSERGRNSPLHF. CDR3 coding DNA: TGTGCCTGGAGTGAGAGGGGGCGAAATTCACCCCTCCACTTT.